This T cell receptor beta chain was recorded in a study of prognosis after radiotherapy for stage I lung cancer. Amplicons of TCR beta CDR3 were generated from genomic DNA by two-round multiplex PCR. Primers (each specific to one TRBV or TRBJ gene) were used in first-round PCR. TCRdb re-called the multiplex PCR reads through MiXCR, storing one row per CDR3 protein. Of 13,000 to 15,000 distinct CDR3 sequences in the sample, around 35% were seen once. Concerning this clonotype itself: A far larger clone is one nucleotide away, so this likely arose from a read error.

The CDR3 extends over 15 amino acids. Germline-derived CDR1 and CDR2 are MNHGY and SAAAGT. The chain employs TRBV6-8 and TRBJ1-5; the D gene is possibly TRBD1 (5 bases). This TCR came from a donor at least 50 years old with non-small cell lung cancer. Sequenced here: PBMCs, sampled before or after stereotactic body radiation therapy (not recorded which). The CDR3 DNA reads as TGTACCAGCAGCGGGGCCTTCGATAGCAATCAGCCCCAGCATTTT. It is translated as CTSSGAFDSNQPQHF.